These T cell receptor beta chains were read from a single sample in a study of cytomegalovirus exposure and HLA in healthy donors. Data came from immunoSEQ multiplex PCR; TCRdb stores just in-frame clones and leaves some out. The sample lists about 160,000 clones; approximately 79% were seen once. The sequenced sample consisted of PBMCs. These receptors were taken from a woman in her 50s in good health and CMV-seropositive. Each CDR3 is given with its conserved first and last residue. The D gene is left open where the match is weak. Clone size is not always given. Where it is, it says once, few, many or a class for expanded clones.

v_call	d_call	j_call	clone_size	cdr3_aa	cdr3_nt
TRBV6-5	-	TRBJ1-6	-	CASSYFTGTNSPLHF	TGTGCCAGCAGTTACTTTACAGGGACAAATTCACCCCTCCACTTT
TRBV5-4	TRBD2	TRBJ2-5	-	CASSLGAGVETQYF	TGTGCCAGCAGCTTGGGCGCGGGGGTGGAGACCCAGTACTTC
TRBV4-1	TRBD1	TRBJ2-2	-	CASSQLQGKAGELFF	TGCGCCAGCAGCCAATTACAGGGGAAAGCCGGGGAGCTGTTTTTT
TRBV11-2	-	TRBJ2-3	-	CASRRSRDSHRTDTQYF	TGTGCCAGCAGACGATCGCGGGACTCCCATCGCACAGATACGCAGTATTTT
TRBV9	TRBD2	TRBJ2-1	-	CASSAALAGGNYNEQFF	TGTGCCAGCAGCGCAGCCCTAGCGGGGGGGAACTACAATGAGCAGTTCTTC
TRBV5-6	-	TRBJ2-1	-	CASSLGGRHGWEQFF	TGTGCCAGCAGCTTGGGAGGTAGGCACGGTTGGGAGCAGTTCTTC
TRBV6-5	-	TRBJ2-5	-	CASSYTGETQYF	TGTGCCAGCAGTTACACAGGCGAGACCCAGTACTTC
TRBV28	TRBD1	TRBJ2-7	-	CASSLSGQGGNEQYF	TGTGCCAGCAGTTTATCCGGACAGGGTGGCAACGAGCAGTACTTC
TRBV15	TRBD2	TRBJ2-7	few	CATSRDGTRSSGSREQYF	TGTGCCACCAGCAGAGATGGAACGCGGTCTAGCGGGAGTCGCGAGCAGTACTTC
TRBV25-1	TRBD1	TRBJ2-1	-	CASSGAGGFYNEQFF	TGTGCCAGCAGTGGAGCAGGGGGTTTTTACAATGAGCAGTTCTTC
TRBV16	-	TRBJ2-1	-	CASSPTRRNEQFF	TGTGCCAGCAGCCCGACAAGAAGGAATGAGCAGTTCTTC
TRBV25-1	TRBD2	TRBJ2-1	-	CASSDRSGGLTSNEQFF	TGTGCCAGCAGTGACCGGAGCGGGGGGCTAACGTCCAATGAGCAGTTCTTC
TRBV5-4	TRBD2	TRBJ2-7	-	CASSGGASGGYEQYF	TGTGCCAGCAGCGGAGGAGCTAGCGGGGGATACGAGCAGTACTTC
TRBV10-2	-	TRBJ1-5	-	CASSERGDLSNQPQHF	TGCGCCAGCAGTGAGCGGGGGGACCTTAGCAATCAGCCCCAGCATTTT
TRBV6-5	TRBD2	TRBJ2-3	-	CASRDSGGADTQYF	TGTGCCAGCAGAGATAGCGGGGGTGCAGATACGCAGTATTTT
TRBV19	TRBD2	TRBJ2-1	-	CASSVETSGYNEQFF	TGTGCCAGTAGTGTCGAGACTAGCGGATACAATGAGCAGTTCTTC
TRBV1	-	TRBJ2-1	-	CTSSQEGTSGMNNEQFF	TGCACCAGCAGCCAAGAGGGGACTAGCGGGATGAACAATGAGCAGTTCTTC
TRBV7-2	-	TRBJ1-5	-	CASSPRHNRNQPQHF	TGTGCCAGCAGCCCGAGACACAACCGCAATCAGCCCCAGCATTTT
TRBV19	-	TRBJ1-4	-	CASSIRTASNEKLFF	TGTGCCAGTAGTATTCGGACAGCTTCTAATGAAAAACTGTTTTTT
TRBV30	TRBD1	TRBJ1-6	few	CAWSVPWGQGGSPLHF	TGTGCCTGGAGTGTACCATGGGGACAGGGTGGCTCACCCCTCCACTTT
TRBV7-9	TRBD2	TRBJ2-1	-	CASSSLAGGSDEQFF	TGTGCCAGCAGCTCACTAGCGGGGGGGTCAGATGAGCAGTTCTTC
TRBV28	-	TRBJ2-4	once	CASRALAKNIQYF	TGTGCCAGCAGAGCTCTAGCCAAAAACATTCAGTACTTC
TRBV19	-	TRBJ1-2	-	CASSMEGWYGYTF	TGTGCCAGTAGTATGGAGGGTTGGTATGGCTACACCTTC
TRBV18	-	TRBJ1-1	-	CASSPGQGGGVGTEAFF	TGTGCCAGCTCACCCGGGCAGGGAGGTGGGGTCGGCACTGAAGCTTTCTTT
TRBV7-2	TRBD1	TRBJ1-1	few	CASSPRQGLANTEAFF	TGTGCCAGCAGCCCGCGACAGGGGCTGGCGAACACTGAAGCTTTCTTT
TRBV29-1	TRBD2	TRBJ2-7	-	CSVLGLAGVYEQYF	TGCAGCGTCCTGGGACTAGCGGGAGTCTACGAGCAGTACTTC
TRBV6-1	TRBD2	TRBJ2-5	-	CASTRGGETQYF	TGTGCCAGCACCCGCGGGGGAGAGACCCAGTACTTC
TRBV11-2	TRBD1	TRBJ1-2	-	CASSGQELYGYTF	TGTGCCAGCTCGGGACAGGAATTATATGGCTACACCTTC
TRBV2	-	TRBJ1-1	-	CASSEADRNTEAFF	TGTGCCAGCAGTGAAGCGGACAGGAACACTGAAGCTTTCTTT
TRBV5-6	TRBD2	TRBJ2-1	-	CASSFRLAGINEQFF	TGTGCCAGCAGTTTTCGACTAGCGGGCATCAATGAGCAGTTCTTC
TRBV2	-	TRBJ2-3	-	CASSQSRGATDTQYF	TGTGCCAGCAGTCAGTCCAGGGGCGCTACAGATACGCAGTATTTT
TRBV2	TRBD2	TRBJ2-7	-	CASSAGGPSHEQYF	TGTGCCAGCTCAGCGGGAGGGCCCTCCCACGAGCAGTACTTC
TRBV6-5	-	TRBJ1-1	few	CASRKLRGNTEAFF	TGTGCCAGCAGAAAGCTCAGGGGAAACACTGAAGCTTTCTTT
TRBV9	-	TRBJ2-5	-	CASSVEGLQETQYF	TGTGCCAGCAGCGTGGAGGGCCTCCAAGAGACCCAGTACTTC
TRBV5-4	TRBD2	TRBJ2-3	few	CASSPRASGGTDTQYF	TGTGCCAGCAGCCCTAGGGCTAGCGGGGGCACAGATACGCAGTATTTT
TRBV5-5	-	TRBJ1-5	-	CASSLPLGGSNQPQHF	TGTGCCAGCAGCTTGCCCCTAGGAGGTAGCAATCAGCCCCAGCATTTT
TRBV2	TRBD1	TRBJ1-2	-	CASSRRQGADGYTF	TGTGCCAGCAGTCGAAGACAGGGGGCGGATGGCTACACCTTC
TRBV6-4	-	TRBJ1-5	-	CASAMGPSQPNQPQHF	TGTGCCAGCGCGATGGGGCCCTCCCAACCTAATCAGCCCCAGCATTTT
TRBV4-3	-	TRBJ2-5	-	CASSQVSGGATQYF	TGCGCCAGCAGCCAAGTGTCGGGGGGCGCGACCCAGTACTTC
TRBV9	TRBD2	TRBJ2-2	-	CASSVGSLAGDGELFF	TGTGCCAGCAGCGTAGGGTCCCTAGCGGGAGACGGGGAGCTGTTTTTT
TRBV25-1	-	TRBJ2-1	-	CASSLPGSSYNEQFF	TGTGCCAGCAGTCTGCCGGGGAGCTCCTACAATGAGCAGTTCTTC
TRBV2	TRBD1	TRBJ1-6	few	CASRGTGQGTSPLHF	TGTGCCAGCAGGGGAACGGGACAGGGCACTTCACCCCTCCACTTT
TRBV13	TRBD2	TRBJ2-1	once	CASSRSAGTYNEQFF	TGTGCCAGCAGCCGGTCAGCGGGAACCTACAATGAGCAGTTCTTC
TRBV4-2	TRBD2	TRBJ2-3	-	CASSHGVGGSITDTQYF	TGTGCCAGCAGCCACGGGGTTGGCGGGAGCATCACAGATACGCAGTATTTT
TRBV13	-	TRBJ2-5	-	CASSSGIGRDQETQYF	TGTGCCAGCAGCTCCGGTATAGGCAGGGACCAAGAGACCCAGTACTTC
TRBV19	-	TRBJ1-1	-	CASSLLNTEAFF	TGTGCCAGTAGTCTTCTGAACACTGAAGCTTTCTTT
TRBV5-1	TRBD1	TRBJ2-7	-	CASSSRGYEQYF	TGCGCCAGCAGCTCCAGGGGGTACGAGCAGTACTTC
TRBV28	-	TRBJ2-1	-	CASSPRAAWAGPPGEQFF	TGTGCCAGCAGTCCACGCGCCGCCTGGGCAGGGCCGCCAGGTGAGCAGTTCTTC
TRBV20-1	-	TRBJ1-1	-	CSARARPGAFF	TGCAGTGCTAGGGCACGGCCGGGAGCTTTCTTT
TRBV9	TRBD1	TRBJ1-5	few	CASSPRSSPGQGGQPQHF	TGTGCCAGCAGCCCTCGTTCGTCACCGGGACAGGGGGGTCAGCCCCAGCATTTT
TRBV28	TRBD1	TRBJ2-5	-	CASSIQGAQETQYF	TGTGCCAGCAGCATACAGGGGGCGCAGGAGACCCAGTACTTC
TRBV19	TRBD1	TRBJ1-5	-	CASSLGTGAQPQHF	TGTGCCAGTAGTCTGGGGACAGGGGCTCAGCCCCAGCATTTT
TRBV7-2	TRBD2	TRBJ2-3	-	CASSLARGDTQYF	TGTGCCAGCAGCTTAGCGCGGGGGGATACGCAGTATTTT
TRBV7-2	TRBD1	TRBJ1-4	-	CASSLGGQGAGEKLFF	TGTGCCAGCAGCTTGGGGGGACAGGGGGCGGGTGAAAAACTGTTTTTT
TRBV28	TRBD1	TRBJ1-2	-	CASSEPGQGRYGYTF	TGTGCCAGCAGTGAACCGGGACAGGGGCGATATGGCTACACCTTC